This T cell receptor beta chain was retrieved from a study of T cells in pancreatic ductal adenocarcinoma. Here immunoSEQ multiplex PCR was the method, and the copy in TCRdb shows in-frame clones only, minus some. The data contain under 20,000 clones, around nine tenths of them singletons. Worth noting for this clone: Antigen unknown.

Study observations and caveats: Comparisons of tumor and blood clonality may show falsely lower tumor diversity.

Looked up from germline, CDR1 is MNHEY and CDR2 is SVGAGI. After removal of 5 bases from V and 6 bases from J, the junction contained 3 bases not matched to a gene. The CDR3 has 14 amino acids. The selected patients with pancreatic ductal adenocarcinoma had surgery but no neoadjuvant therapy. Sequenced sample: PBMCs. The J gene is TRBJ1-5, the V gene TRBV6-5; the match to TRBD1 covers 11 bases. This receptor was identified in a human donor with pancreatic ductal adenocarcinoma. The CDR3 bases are TGTGCCAGCAGTCTGGGACAGGGGGTTCAGCCCCAGCATTTT. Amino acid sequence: CASSLGQGVQPQHF.